This TCR beta chain originates from a study of T-cell memory formation after mild COVID-19 (dated by TCRdb to about 2021). A note on the overall study: TCR sequence clusters from the two donors were found to be largely donor specific. Two young, previously healthy adult volunteers made up the cohort, one male and one female. In two donors, T-cell clones that expanded and contracted after mild COVID-19 were followed by sequencing TCRalpha and TCRbeta repertoires longitudinally.

What the study reported, not specific to this receptor: The study covered only a couple of mild cases, and larger cohorts including severe cases with pre-infection samples were considered necessary. Clones that contracted from day 15 to 85 showed balanced CD4/CD8 phenotypes, whereas a second wave of clones that expanded from day 15 to 37 leaned towards CD4+. Whether the second-wave clones peaking on day 37 were SARS-CoV-2 specific was not confirmed. Contracting CD4+ clones were located mainly in the CM and EM memory subsets, whereas CD8+ clones were found to be enriched in EMRA. Some responding clones were detected in pre-infection memory, which suggested that pre-existing cross-reactive memory T cells had joined the SARS-CoV-2 response.

Ficoll-Paque density gradient centrifugation was used to isolate PBMCs. Sequencing was carried out with an Illumina NovaSeq 6000. TCRalpha and TCRbeta cDNA libraries were built by 5'RACE with constant-segment primers, adding sample barcodes and unique molecular identifiers. RNA was extracted from every sample with Trizol reagent. Library amplification was performed in two PCR steps, and a second sample barcode and Illumina TruSeq adapters were introduced in the second step. Libraries were sequenced on an Illumina NovaSeq with 2 x 150 bp paired-end reads. The source study handled its data this way. Demultiplexing of reads and collapsing into UMI-guided consensus sequences were performed with migec v1.2.7. Using mixcr v2.1.11, UMI consensuses were aligned to TRA and TRB V and J templates and then assembled into clonotypes. A clonotype was counted as expanded or contracted only when both edgeR and NoisET called the clonotype significant, with the noise models trained on biological replicates. For edgeR calls, the thresholds were a false discovery rate-adjusted p below 0.01 and a log2 fold-change of 1. As an exploratory analysis of dynamics, max-normalized trajectories of the 1000 most abundant clonotypes were examined by PCA with hierarchical clustering. Each responding clone was given a CD4 or CD8 phenotype based on the CD4+ and CD8+ repertoires, which had been sequenced separately. In-frame beta chains were kept once TCRdb had trimmed the public reads at Q25 with fastp and called clones with MiXCR. Rows with a matching CDR3 protein are joined into one entry that keeps the most common DNA and genes. The V and J calls and clone size are TCRdb's, not the authors'. The sample has about 210,000 distinct CDR3 sequences on record, under 12% of them singletons. Approximately 3% of the sample rests with the top ten.

Turning to this clonotype: There is no known antigen for this receptor. Qualities for individual bases were not recorded, and no much larger clone is one base off.

Inclusive of the bounding cysteine and valine, the CDR3 is 16 residues long. The entry retains the CDR3 DNA only, 48 bases that are in frame from base 1. The clonotype originates from a man younger than 35 who had mild COVID-19 (a few samples of this study predate the infection). The sample titles of this study are shuffled in the database, so cell type and time point are left out; the donor was told from shared clones. Here the chain combines TRBV21-1 and TRBJ2-7; the table's TRBD1 call for D was not verified on the DNA. TRBV21-1 is described as a pseudogene. Sequencing was carried out using PBMCs or a T cell subset sorted from them (not recorded which). The nucleotide sequence reads as follows: TGTGCCAGCAGCATGCAGCAGCCGGGGGGGCGTAGCAAGCAGTACGTC. This gives the protein CASSMQQPGGRSKQYV.